The sample holds a few counts of the clone carrying this T cell receptor (beta chain). The antigen is undetermined. The data are from a study of cytomegalovirus exposure and HLA in healthy donors. Germline V lookup: CDR1 MNHEY, CDR2 SMNVEV (reference sequence). V was pared by 8 bases and J by 3 bases, with 16 bases between. The CDR3 length is 14 residues. The PCR ran on 60 Vbeta and 13 Jbeta primers. Libraries were prepared by immunoSEQ multiplex PCR; TCRdb keeps only in-frame clonotypes and omits some of them. The repertoire consists of fewer than 130,000 clones, with roughly 78% occurring once and the leading ten covering approximately 1.3%. Broader study findings: Roughly 170 TCR beta chains were listed as cytomegalovirus-associated.

The sample taken for sequencing was PBMCs. This TCR derives from a woman in her twenties or thirties in good health and CMV-seronegative. This chain joins TRBV27 and TRBJ1-2, with D unresolved. In DNA form, the CDR3 reads TGTGCCAGCGGAGAAAGCACTGCACACTATGGCTACACCTTC. Protein sequence: CASGESTAHYGYTF.